The 2 T cell receptor beta chains below all came from one sample that was sequenced in a study of cytomegalovirus exposure and HLA in healthy donors. The PCR contained 60 Vbeta and 13 Jbeta primers. Produced via immunoSEQ multiplex PCR; TCRdb's table is partial and in-frame only. The sample lists around 120,000 clones, around four fifths occurring once. The sequenced material came from PBMCs. Receptor source: a boy between 5 and 17 years old in good health and CMV-seronegative.

This clone was detected only once. CDR3 residues: CATSGLTGLETQYF. CDR3 in DNA: TGTGCCACCAGCGGCTTGACAGGGCTGGAGACCCAGTACTTC. The J gene is TRBJ2-5, the V gene TRBV15; 7 bases agree with TRBD1. CDR1 is LNHNV and CDR2 is YYDKDF in the germline V gene (reference sequence). The V segment lost 5 bases and the J segment 5 bases; nucleotides outside the gene matches: 8. CDR3 length: 14 amino acids.

Only a few counts were recorded for this clone. The genes are TRBV5-1 and TRBJ1-2; D gene uncertain. Trimming left V 0 bases short and J 1 base short, with 7 bases between. CDR3 length: 14 residues. Germline V gene lookup returns CDR1 SGHRS and CDR2 YFSETQ. The CDR3 sequence: CASSLEQSNYGYTF. DNA for the CDR3: TGCGCCAGCAGCTTGGAACAGAGTAACTATGGCTACACCTTC.